This T cell receptor (beta chain) was profiled in a study of blood T cells in healthy people across ages. Primers used in a second PCR of about 7 to 12 cycles were a sample-barcoded 5' primer and a J-beta primer mix. A template-switch adaptor that had 12 random nucleotides put a tag on each cDNA molecule. In TCRdb, the 5' RACE reads were re-called with MiXCR into one record per CDR3 protein. This table has some 1,500,000 distinct CDR3 sequences, 35% to 45% appearing once. The ends lost 1 base at V and 3 bases at J; junction bases unmatched: 7. CDR1 and CDR2 (germline): MNHEY, SMNVEV (reference sequence). This CDR3 has 16 amino acids. This clonotype was counted only a few times. Those donating, healthy Caucasian individuals from Russia, were aged roughly 6 to 90.

Sequencing used blood. The sequence was collected from a woman under 30 in good health. The chain employs TRBV27 and TRBJ2-3; 7 positions agree with TRBD2. The CDR3 loop reads CASSLYGGSATDTQYF. The CDR3 region has the DNA TGTGCCAGCAGTTTATATGGCGGGAGTGCGACAGATACGCAGTATTTT.